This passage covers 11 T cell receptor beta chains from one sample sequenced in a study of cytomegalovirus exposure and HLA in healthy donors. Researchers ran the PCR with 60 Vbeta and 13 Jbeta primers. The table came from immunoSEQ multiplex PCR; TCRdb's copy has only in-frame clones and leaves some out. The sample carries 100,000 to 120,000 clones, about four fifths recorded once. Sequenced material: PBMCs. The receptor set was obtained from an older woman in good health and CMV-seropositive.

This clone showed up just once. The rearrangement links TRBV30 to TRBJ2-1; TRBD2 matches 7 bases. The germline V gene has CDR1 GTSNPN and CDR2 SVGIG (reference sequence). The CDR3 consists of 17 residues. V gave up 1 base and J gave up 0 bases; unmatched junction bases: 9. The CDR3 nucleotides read TGTGCCTGGAGTGCCCTAGCGGCCCCGAGCTCCTACAATGAGCAGTTCTTC. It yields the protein CAWSALAAPSSYNEQFF.

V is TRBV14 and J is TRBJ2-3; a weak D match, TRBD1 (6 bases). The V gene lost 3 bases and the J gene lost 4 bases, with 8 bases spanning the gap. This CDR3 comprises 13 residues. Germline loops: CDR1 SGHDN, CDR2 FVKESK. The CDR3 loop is CASSQYRADTQYF. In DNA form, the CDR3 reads TGTGCCAGCAGCCAGTACAGGGCAGATACGCAGTATTTT.

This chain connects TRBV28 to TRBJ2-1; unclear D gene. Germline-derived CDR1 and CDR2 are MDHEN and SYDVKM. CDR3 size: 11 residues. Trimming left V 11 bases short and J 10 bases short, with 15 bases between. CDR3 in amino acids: CACCSAVEQFF. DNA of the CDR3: TGTGCCTGCTGCTCCGCGGTGGAGCAGTTCTTC. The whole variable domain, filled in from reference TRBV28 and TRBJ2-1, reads DVKVTQSSRYLVKRTGEKVFLECVQDMDHENMFWYRQDPGLGLRLIYFSYDVKMKEKGDIPEGYSVSREKKERFSLILESASTNQTSMYLCACCSAVEQFFGPGTRLTVL.

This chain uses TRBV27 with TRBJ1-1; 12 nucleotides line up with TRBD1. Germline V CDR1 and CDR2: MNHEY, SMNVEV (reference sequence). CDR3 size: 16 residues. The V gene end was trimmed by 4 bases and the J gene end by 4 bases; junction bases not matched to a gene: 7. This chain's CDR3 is CASSSAGTGGLTEAFF. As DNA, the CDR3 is TGTGCCAGCAGTTCAGCCGGGACAGGGGGCCTCACTGAAGCTTTCTTT.

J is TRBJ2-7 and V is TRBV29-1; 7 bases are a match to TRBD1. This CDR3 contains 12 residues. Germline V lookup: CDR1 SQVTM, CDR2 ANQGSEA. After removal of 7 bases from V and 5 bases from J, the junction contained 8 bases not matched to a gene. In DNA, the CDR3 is TGCAGCGCGTACCGGGACAGCCACGAGCAGTACTTC. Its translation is CSAYRDSHEQYF.

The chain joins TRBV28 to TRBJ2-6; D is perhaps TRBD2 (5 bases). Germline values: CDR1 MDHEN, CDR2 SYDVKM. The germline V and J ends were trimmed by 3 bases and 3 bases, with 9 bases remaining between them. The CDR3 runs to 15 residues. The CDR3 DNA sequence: TGTGCCAGCAGTTTTTACGGGATTGGGGCCAACGTCCTGACTTTC. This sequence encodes CASSFYGIGANVLTF.

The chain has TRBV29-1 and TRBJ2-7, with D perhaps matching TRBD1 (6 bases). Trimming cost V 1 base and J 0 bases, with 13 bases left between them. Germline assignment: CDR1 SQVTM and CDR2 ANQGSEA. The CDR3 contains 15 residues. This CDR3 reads CSVEVWDTPSYEQYF. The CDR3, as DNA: TGCAGCGTTGAAGTGTGGGACACCCCCTCCTACGAGCAGTACTTC.

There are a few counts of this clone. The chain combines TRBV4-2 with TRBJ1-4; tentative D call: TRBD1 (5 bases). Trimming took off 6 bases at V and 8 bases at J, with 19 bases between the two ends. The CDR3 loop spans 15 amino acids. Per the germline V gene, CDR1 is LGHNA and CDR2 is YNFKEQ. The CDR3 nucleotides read TGTGCCAGCAGTCAACCCCGGGACTTTGAGGAAAAACTGTTTTTT. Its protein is CASSQPRDFEEKLFF.

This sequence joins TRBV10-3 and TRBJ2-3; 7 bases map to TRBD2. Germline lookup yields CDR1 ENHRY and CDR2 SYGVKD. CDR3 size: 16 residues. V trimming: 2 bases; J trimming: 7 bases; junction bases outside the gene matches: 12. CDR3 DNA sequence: TGTGCCATCAGTGAGCTCAAACTAGCGACGAGCTATACGCAGTATTTT. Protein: CAISELKLATSYTQYF.

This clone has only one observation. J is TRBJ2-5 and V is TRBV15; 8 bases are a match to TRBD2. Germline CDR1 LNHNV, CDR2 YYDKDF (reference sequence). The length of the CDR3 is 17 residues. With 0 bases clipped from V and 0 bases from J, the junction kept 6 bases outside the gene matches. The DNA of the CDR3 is TGTGCCACCAGCAGAGAATCGGTAGCGGGAAACCAAGAGACCCAGTACTTC. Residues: CATSRESVAGNQETQYF.

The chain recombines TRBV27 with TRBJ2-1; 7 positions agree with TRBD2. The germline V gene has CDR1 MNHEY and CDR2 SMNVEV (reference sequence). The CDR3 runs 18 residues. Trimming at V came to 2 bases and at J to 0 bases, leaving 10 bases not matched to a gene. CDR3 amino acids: CASSLETWGRASYNEQFF. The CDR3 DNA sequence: TGTGCCAGCAGTTTAGAGACTTGGGGGAGGGCCTCCTACAATGAGCAGTTCTTC.